One sample yielded the 30 T cell receptor beta chains listed below, sequenced in a study of Tregs in tolerant kidney transplant recipients. The data were produced by immunoSEQ multiplex PCR, yet TCRdb's version contains in-frame clones alone and is incomplete. The table includes 50,000 to 85,000 clones, roughly 92% detected once. The source material was CD8+ T cells from blood, sampled before the transplant. These receptors were obtained from a human donor who received a combined kidney and bone marrow transplant.

The chain is built from TRBV7-2 and TRBJ2-3, with 8 bases matching TRBD2. V was clipped by 3 bases and J by 0 bases; unmatched bases: 5. Per the germline V gene, CDR1 is SGHTA and CDR2 is FQGNSA. This CDR3 region has 16 residues. CDR3 loop: CASSLLSGSSTDTQYF. CDR3 in DNA: TGTGCCAGCAGCTTGCTGAGCGGGAGTAGCACAGATACGCAGTATTTT.

The chain employs TRBV7-6 and TRBJ1-4; D remains ambiguous. This CDR3 has 13 amino acids. V lost 3 bases and J 7 bases, leaving 9 bases between the germline ends. Germline assignment: CDR1 SGHVS and CDR2 FNYEAQ. The CDR3 DNA reads as TGTGCCAGCAGCTTGAACTCTCTTGAAAAACTGTTTTTT. This sequence encodes CASSLNSLEKLFF.

The J gene is TRBJ2-7, the V gene TRBV7-8, with 9 bases matching TRBD2. With 7 bases clipped from V and 3 bases from J, the junction kept 10 bases outside the gene matches. The CDR3 has 15 amino acids. Germline CDR1 reads SGHVS; CDR2 reads FQNEAQ. CDR3 sequence (DNA): TGTGCCAGCACCGTGGGGGGGACTAGCCTCTACGAGCAGTACTTC. It codes for CASTVGGTSLYEQYF.

The chain links TRBV4-3 to TRBJ2-5; 7 bases match TRBD2. This CDR3 is 15 amino acids long. Germline V gene sequence: CDR1 LGHNA, CDR2 YSLEER. J gave up 2 bases and V 4 bases, and 7 bases lay outside the gene matches. This CDR3 is CASSLGTGGQETQYF. In nucleotides, the CDR3 is TGCGCCAGCAGCCTAGGTACGGGGGGACAAGAGACCCAGTACTTC.

This clone was found a few times. V is TRBV19 and J is TRBJ1-2, with TRBD1 identical over 7 bases. CDR1 LNHDA and CDR2 SQIVND come from the germline V gene (reference sequence). V lost 7 bases to trimming and J lost 6 bases; unmatched junction nucleotides: 8. This CDR3 region has 13 residues. CDR3 sequence (DNA): TGTGCCAGTACCGAGACCGGGACAGATGGCTACACCTTC. It yields the protein CASTETGTDGYTF. The full variable domain, completed using reference TRBV19 and TRBJ1-2, is DGGITQSPKYLFRKEGQNVTLSCEQNLNHDAMYWYRQDPGQGLRLIYYSQIVNDFQKGDIAEGYSVSREKKESFPLTVTSAQKNPTAFYLCASTETGTDGYTFGSGTRLTVV.

The chain uses TRBV9 and TRBJ2-1; possible D gene TRBD1, 6 bases. The CDR3 is 12 residues long. CDR1 is SGDLS and CDR2 is YYNGEE in the germline V gene. Between the trimmed V and J ends, which lost 0 bases and 10 bases, there was a span of 8 bases. The CDR3 sequence: CASSVGGREQFF. As DNA, the CDR3 is TGTGCCAGCAGCGTAGGGGGGCGCGAGCAGTTCTTC.

As DNA, the CDR3 is TGTGCCTGGAGCCTGGGGGCACGCACAGATACGCAGTATTTT. Translation: CAWSLGARTDTQYF. The chain joins TRBV30 to TRBJ2-3; possibly TRBD1 for D (6 bases). Germline V gives CDR1 GTSNPN, CDR2 SVGIG (reference sequence). There are 14 residues in the CDR3. V lost 3 bases and J lost 1, with 11 bases in between.

The chain has TRBV19 and TRBJ2-1, with a possible D match to TRBD2 (7 bases). Germline assignment: CDR1 LNHDA and CDR2 SQIVND (reference sequence). This CDR3 has 15 residues. Trimming removed 6 bases at V and 0 bases at J, with 12 bases between. The CDR3 DNA reads as TGTGCCAGTAGACCCGCGGGGGCCTCCTACAATGAGCAGTTCTTC. This gives the protein CASRPAGASYNEQFF.

This rearrangement joins TRBV4-3 to TRBJ1-2; 9 bases agree with TRBD1. CDR1 is LGHNA and CDR2 is YSLEER in the germline V gene. The CDR3 is 15 residues long. V lost 3 bases, J lost 7 bases, and 9 bases stayed unmatched. CDR3 DNA sequence: TGCGCCAGCAGCCAGCGAACAGGGGGCGAGGTTGGCTACACCTTC. It yields the protein CASSQRTGGEVGYTF.

This clone was seen a few times. The rearrangement uses TRBV7-6 and TRBJ2-3; TRBD2 might be the D (6 bases). Trimming removed 4 bases from V and 0 bases from J, with 11 bases in between. The CDR3 runs 15 residues. Looked up from germline, CDR1 is SGHVS and CDR2 is FNYEAQ. The DNA of the CDR3 is TGTGCCAGCAGCTGGCTAGCGTATAGCACAGATACGCAGTATTTT. Translated: CASSWLAYSTDTQYF.

The V and J genes are TRBV9 and TRBJ2-5, with TRBD2 matching 7 bases. The CDR3 consists of 15 residues. J lost 5 bases, V lost 4 bases, and 11 bases had no gene match. Germline values: CDR1 SGDLS, CDR2 YYNGEE. For the CDR3, the DNA is TGTGCCAGCAGCCCCGGAAGCGGGGTGTGGGAGACCCAGTACTTC. Its translation: CASSPGSGVWETQYF. The variable domain in full, completed from reference TRBV9 and TRBJ2-5, reads DSGVTQTPKHLITATGQRVTLRCSPRSGDLSVYWYQQSLDQGLQFLIQYYNGEERAKGNILERFSAQQFPDLHSELNLSSLELGDSALYFCASSPGSGVWETQYFGPGTRLLVL.

This chain uses TRBV27 with TRBJ2-2; D unclear. The CDR3 is 14 residues long. The V gene's germline CDR1 is MNHEY and CDR2 SMNVEV (reference sequence). V shed 4 bases and J shed 0 bases, with 6 bases lying between them. The CDR3 spells CASSSSANTGELFF. The CDR3, as DNA: TGTGCCAGCAGTTCGTCCGCGAACACCGGGGAGCTGTTTTTT.

This chain connects TRBV27 to TRBJ2-7, with 8 bases aligning to TRBD1. The CDR3 sequence is 15 residues long. CDR1 and CDR2 from the germline V gene are MNHEY and SMNVEV (reference sequence). The V gene end was trimmed by 2 bases and the J gene end by 3 bases; junction bases not matched to a gene: 6. The CDR3 bases are TGTGCCAGCAGTTTAGAACAGGGGGTGGTCTACGAGCAGTACTTC. Its protein is CASSLEQGVVYEQYF.

This clone occurred once. V is TRBV13 and J is TRBJ1-3; TRBD1 matches at 7 bases. Per the germline V gene, CDR1 is PRHDT and CDR2 is FYEKMQ (reference sequence). V was pared by 5 bases and J by 2 bases, with 9 bases of the junction left unmatched. CDR3 length: 16 amino acids. The DNA for the CDR3 is TGTGCCAGCAGCATAGACGAGACAGGGACTGGAAACACCATATATTTT. This gives the protein CASSIDETGTGNTIYF.

The V gene is TRBV5-4, the J gene TRBJ2-5; 7 bases are a match to TRBD1. The trim removed 3 bases at V and 1 base at J, leaving 6 bases unmatched. This CDR3 has 15 amino acids. CDR1 is SGHNT, CDR2 YYREEE, per germline (reference sequence). The CDR3 protein is CASSWGPGGQETQYF. Written as DNA, the CDR3 is TGTGCCAGCAGCTGGGGGCCAGGGGGCCAAGAGACCCAGTACTTC.

This chain uses TRBV6-6 with TRBJ1-3, with D possibly being TRBD1 (6 bases). Trimming took off 4 bases at V and 6 bases at J, with 13 bases between the two ends. The CDR3 runs 14 residues. CDR1 MNHNY and CDR2 SVGAGI come from the germline V gene (reference sequence). This CDR3 is CASSSTGRQNTIYF. The CDR3 bases are TGTGCCAGCAGTTCGACAGGACGGCAAAACACCATATATTTT.

The sample holds one count of this clone. This sequence joins TRBV7-9 and TRBJ2-5, with a possible D match to TRBD2 (6 bases). This CDR3 region has 13 residues. Trimming cost V 4 bases and J 1 base, with 7 bases left between them. Germline CDR1 SEHNR, CDR2 FQNEAQ (reference sequence). The CDR3 region has the DNA TGTGCCAGCAGCTCCGGGAGCCAAGAGACCCAGTACTTC. This gives the protein CASSSGSQETQYF.

The V and J genes are TRBV30 and TRBJ1-3; D remains ambiguous. With 4 bases removed from V and 0 bases from J, the gap between germline ends came to 7 bases. CDR1 is GTSNPN, CDR2 SVGIG, per germline (reference sequence). The CDR3 has 13 residues. The CDR3 nucleotides read TGTGCCTGGACAGATAACTCTGGAAACACCATATATTTT. This translates into CAWTDNSGNTIYF.

The rearrangement joins TRBV5-4 to TRBJ2-2, with D perhaps matching TRBD1 (5 bases). This CDR3 comprises 15 residues. Trimming pared 5 bases from V and 4 bases from J, leaving 15 bases between. CDR1 and CDR2 (germline): SGHNT, YYREEE (reference sequence). CDR3: CASSPGAGSTGELFF. CDR3 nucleotides: TGTGCCAGCAGTCCTGGGGCAGGAAGCACCGGGGAGCTGTTTTTT. The full variable domain, completed using reference TRBV5-4 and TRBJ2-2, is ETGVTQSPTHLIKTRGQQVTLRCSSQSGHNTVSWYQQALGQGPQFIFQYYREEENGRGNFPPRFSGLQFPNYSSELNVNALELDDSALYLCASSPGAGSTGELFFGEGSRLTVL.

This chain uses TRBV7-9 with TRBJ2-7, with a possible D match to TRBD1 (6 bases). This CDR3 comprises 14 residues. From germline, CDR1 is SEHNR and CDR2 FQNEAQ (reference sequence). V was pared by 4 bases and J by 2 bases, with 12 bases between. The DNA for the CDR3 is TGTGCCAGCAGCTCGGGACAAGATGCCTACGAGCAGTACTTC. Translated, it gives CASSSGQDAYEQYF.

The chain has TRBV19 and TRBJ1-5; D gene unclear. V gave up 9 bases and J gave up 2 bases, with 17 bases separating them. Germline V gives CDR1 LNHDA, CDR2 SQIVND (reference sequence). The CDR3 is 15 amino acids. The CDR3 region is CASNPGSRGNQPQHF. CDR3 DNA: TGTGCCAGCAACCCGGGGAGTCGAGGCAATCAGCCCCAGCATTTT.

This chain joins TRBV6-5 and TRBJ2-5, with TRBD1 as a possible D gene (6 bases). Germline CDR1 is MNHEY and CDR2 is SVGAGI. The length of the CDR3 is 14 residues. The V and J ends lost 6 bases and 5 bases respectively, with 16 bases between them. CDR3 residues: CASSPTGAPETQYF. Written as DNA, the CDR3 is TGTGCCAGCAGCCCGACAGGTGCCCCCGAGACCCAGTACTTC.

The gene calls are TRBV28 and TRBJ2-1, with 11 bases aligning to TRBD2. V was pared by 5 bases and J by 3 bases, with 6 bases of the junction left unmatched. CDR3 length: 16 residues. Germline lookup yields CDR1 MDHEN and CDR2 SYDVKM. For the CDR3, the DNA is TGTGCCAGCAGTCAAGGACTAGCGGGCAACTACAATGAGCAGTTCTTC. Its translation is CASSQGLAGNYNEQFF.

The chain is built from TRBV2 and TRBJ2-1, with TRBD2 identical over 7 bases. The J segment lost 5 bases and the V segment lost 4 bases, leaving 2 bases of the junction unmatched. This CDR3 spans 13 amino acids. From germline, CDR1 is SNHLY and CDR2 FYNNEI. The CDR3 sequence: CASSGLADNEQFF. DNA of the CDR3: TGTGCCAGCAGTGGGCTAGCGGACAATGAGCAGTTCTTC.

V usage is TRBV10-2 and J usage is TRBJ2-5; weak D call: TRBD2 (5 bases). The germline V gene encodes CDR1 WSHSY and CDR2 SAAADI. This CDR3 is built from 14 residues. Trimming took 0 bases from V and 3 from J, leaving 8 bases between them. CDR3 nucleotides: TGCGCCAGCAGTGAGTCGAGAGCGGAAGAGACCCAGTACTTC. Protein sequence: CASSESRAEETQYF.

The chain carries TRBV7-9 and TRBJ2-2; maybe TRBD2 (5 bases). V shed 6 bases and J shed 4 bases, with 12 bases lying between them. The CDR3 covers 14 residues. Germline V CDR1 and CDR2: SEHNR, FQNEAQ (reference sequence). CDR3: CASRSDYITGELFF. The CDR3 coding sequence is TGTGCCAGCAGATCTGACTACATCACCGGGGAGCTGTTTTTT.

The chain combines TRBV4-1 with TRBJ1-5; D unclear. V was pared by 1 base and J by 6 bases, with 10 bases between. CDR3 length equals 14 residues. Looked up from germline, CDR1 is MGHRA and CDR2 is YSYEKL. This chain's CDR3 is CASSQVEGSQPQHF. The CDR3 nucleotides read TGCGCCAGCAGCCAAGTTGAGGGTTCTCAGCCCCAGCATTTT.

This clone has a handful of counts. The rearrangement joins TRBV14 to TRBJ2-1, with TRBD2 identical over 10 bases. With 5 bases clipped from V and 6 bases from J, the junction kept 4 bases outside the gene matches. CDR1 is SGHDN and CDR2 is FVKESK in the germline V gene. The CDR3 has 14 amino acids. The CDR3, as DNA: TGTGCCAGCAGCGCTAGCGGGAGCTTCAATGAGCAGTTCTTC. Its protein is CASSASGSFNEQFF.

This clone was observed once. This chain connects TRBV15 to TRBJ1-1, with D maybe TRBD1 (6 bases). Trimming took 9 bases from V and 1 from J, leaving 18 bases between them. The CDR3 consists of 15 residues. Looked up from germline, CDR1 is LNHNV and CDR2 is YYDKDF (reference sequence). CDR3 sequence reads: CATKSLAGENTEAFF. Written as DNA, the CDR3 is TGTGCCACAAAGTCATTAGCAGGGGAGAACACTGAAGCTTTCTTT.

The chain employs TRBV7-8 and TRBJ1-2, with no clear D. Trimming took off 5 bases at V and 1 base at J, with 5 bases between the two ends. This CDR3 has 12 amino acids. CDR1 and CDR2 from the germline V gene are SGHVS and FQNEAQ. The CDR3 here is CASSPNNYGYTF. CDR3 nucleotide sequence: TGTGCCAGCAGCCCAAATAACTATGGCTACACCTTC.